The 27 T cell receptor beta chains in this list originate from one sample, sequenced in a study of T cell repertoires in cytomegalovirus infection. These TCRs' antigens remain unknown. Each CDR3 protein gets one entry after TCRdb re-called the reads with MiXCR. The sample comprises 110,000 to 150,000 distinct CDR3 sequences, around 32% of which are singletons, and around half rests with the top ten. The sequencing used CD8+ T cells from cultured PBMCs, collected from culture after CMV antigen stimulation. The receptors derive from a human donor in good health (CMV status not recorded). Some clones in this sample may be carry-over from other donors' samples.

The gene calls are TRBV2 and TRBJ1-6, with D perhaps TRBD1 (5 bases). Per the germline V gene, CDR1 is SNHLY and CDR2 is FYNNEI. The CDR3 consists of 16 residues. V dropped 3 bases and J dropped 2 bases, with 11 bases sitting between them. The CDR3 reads CASSEAWGTYNSPLHF. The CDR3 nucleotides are TGTGCCAGCAGTGAGGCTTGGGGGACCTATAATTCACCCCTCCACTTT.

In nucleotides, the CDR3 is TGTGCCAGCGGAACTAGCGGGGGTGCCGATACGCAGTATTTT. Amino acids: CASGTSGGADTQYF. The gene calls are TRBV6-2 or TRBV6-3 and TRBJ2-3; 11 bases line up with TRBD2. The junction had 7 bases not matched to a gene; V was cut back by 8 bases and J by 6 bases. CDR3 length: 14 residues. Germline CDR1 MNHEY, CDR2 SVGEGT.

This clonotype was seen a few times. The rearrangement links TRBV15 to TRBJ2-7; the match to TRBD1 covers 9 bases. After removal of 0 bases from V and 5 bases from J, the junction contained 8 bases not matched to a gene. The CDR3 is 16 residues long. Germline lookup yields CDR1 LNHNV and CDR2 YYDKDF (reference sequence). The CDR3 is CATSRDLLGTGNEQYF. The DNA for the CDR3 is TGTGCCACCAGCAGAGATCTCTTGGGGACAGGGAACGAGCAGTACTTC. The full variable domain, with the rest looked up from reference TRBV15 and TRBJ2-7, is DAMVIQNPRYQVTQFGKPVTLSCSQTLNHNVMYWYQQKSSQAPKLLFHYYDKDFNNEADTPDNFQSRRPNTSFCFLDIRSPGLGDTAMYLCATSRDLLGTGNEQYFGPGTRLTVT.

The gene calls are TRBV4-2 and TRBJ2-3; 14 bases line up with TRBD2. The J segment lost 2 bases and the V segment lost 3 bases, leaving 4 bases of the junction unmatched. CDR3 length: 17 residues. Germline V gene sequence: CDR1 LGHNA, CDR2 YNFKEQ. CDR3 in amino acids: CASSQPGLAGDTDTQYF. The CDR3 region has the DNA TGTGCCAGCAGCCAGCCGGGACTAGCGGGGGACACAGATACGCAGTATTTT.

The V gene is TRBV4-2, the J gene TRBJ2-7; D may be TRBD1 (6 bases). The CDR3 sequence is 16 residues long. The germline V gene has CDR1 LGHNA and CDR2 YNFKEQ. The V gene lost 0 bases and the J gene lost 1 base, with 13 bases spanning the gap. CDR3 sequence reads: CASSQEQGPPSYEQYF. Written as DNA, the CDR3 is TGTGCCAGCAGCCAAGAACAGGGCCCACCATCCTACGAGCAGTACTTC.

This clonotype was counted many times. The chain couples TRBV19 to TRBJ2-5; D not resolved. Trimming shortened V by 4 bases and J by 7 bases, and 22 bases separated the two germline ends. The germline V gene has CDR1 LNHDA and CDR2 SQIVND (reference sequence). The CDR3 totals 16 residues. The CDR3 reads CASSTHLDGSVGTQYF. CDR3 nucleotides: TGTGCCAGTAGTACCCATCTCGACGGATCGGTTGGGACCCAGTACTTC. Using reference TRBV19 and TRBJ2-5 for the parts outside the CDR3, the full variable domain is DGGITQSPKYLFRKEGQNVTLSCEQNLNHDAMYWYRQDPGQGLRLIYYSQIVNDFQKGDIAEGYSVSREKKESFPLTVTSAQKNPTAFYLCASSTHLDGSVGTQYFGPGTRLLVL.

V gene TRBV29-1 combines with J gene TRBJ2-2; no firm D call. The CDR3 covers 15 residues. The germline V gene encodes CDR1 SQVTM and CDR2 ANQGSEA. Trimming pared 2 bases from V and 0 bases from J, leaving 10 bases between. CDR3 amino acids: CSVEPGHSNTGELFF. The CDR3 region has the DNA TGCAGCGTTGAACCAGGCCACTCGAACACCGGGGAGCTGTTTTTT.

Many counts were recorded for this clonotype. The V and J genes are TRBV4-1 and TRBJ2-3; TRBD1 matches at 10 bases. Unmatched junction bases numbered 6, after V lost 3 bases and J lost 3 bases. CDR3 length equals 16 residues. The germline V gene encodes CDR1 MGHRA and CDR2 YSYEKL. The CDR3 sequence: CASSQRDRGLTDTQYF. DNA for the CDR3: TGCGCCAGCAGCCAGAGGGACAGGGGCCTTACAGATACGCAGTATTTT.

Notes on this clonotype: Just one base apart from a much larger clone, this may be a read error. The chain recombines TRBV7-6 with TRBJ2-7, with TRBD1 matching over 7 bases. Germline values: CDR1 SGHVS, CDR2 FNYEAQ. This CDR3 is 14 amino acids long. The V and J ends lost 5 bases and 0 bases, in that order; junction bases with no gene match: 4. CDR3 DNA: TGTGCCAGCAGCCCCCGGGACAGCTCCTACGAGCAGTACTTC. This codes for CASSPRDSSYEQYF.

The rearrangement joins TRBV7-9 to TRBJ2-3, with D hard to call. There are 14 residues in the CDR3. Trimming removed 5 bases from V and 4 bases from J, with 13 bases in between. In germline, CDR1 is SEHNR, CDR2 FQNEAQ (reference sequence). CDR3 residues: CASSTSLRADTQYF. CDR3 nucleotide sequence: TGTGCCAGCAGCACATCCTTAAGGGCAGATACGCAGTATTTT.

The chain's CDR3 is CASSFGGGYNEQFF. The CDR3 DNA sequence: TGTGCCAGCAGCTTTGGCGGGGGCTACAATGAGCAGTTCTTC. The chain combines TRBV7-2 with TRBJ2-1; 7 positions agree with TRBD2. Germline V gives CDR1 SGHTA, CDR2 FQGNSA. With 3 bases clipped from V and 3 bases from J, the junction kept 2 bases outside the gene matches. The length of the CDR3 is 14 residues.

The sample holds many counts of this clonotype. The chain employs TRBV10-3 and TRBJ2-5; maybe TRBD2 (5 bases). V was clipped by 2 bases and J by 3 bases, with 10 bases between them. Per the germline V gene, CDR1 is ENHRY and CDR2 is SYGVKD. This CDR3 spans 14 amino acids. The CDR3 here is CAISEPAEEETQYF. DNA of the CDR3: TGTGCCATCAGTGAGCCAGCGGAAGAAGAGACCCAGTACTTC.

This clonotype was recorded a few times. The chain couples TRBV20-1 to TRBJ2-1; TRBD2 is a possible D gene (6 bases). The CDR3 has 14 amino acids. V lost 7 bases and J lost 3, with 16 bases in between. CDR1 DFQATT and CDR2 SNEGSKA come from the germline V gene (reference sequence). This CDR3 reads CSGQAGPDYNEQFF. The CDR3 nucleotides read TGCAGTGGCCAGGCGGGACCCGACTACAATGAGCAGTTCTTC.

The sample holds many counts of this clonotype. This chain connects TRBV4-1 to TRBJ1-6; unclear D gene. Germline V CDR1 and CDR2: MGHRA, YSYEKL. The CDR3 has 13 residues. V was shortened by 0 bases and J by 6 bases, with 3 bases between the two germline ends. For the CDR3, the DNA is TGCGCCAGCAGCCAAGACTTTAATTCACCCCTCCACTTT. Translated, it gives CASSQDFNSPLHF.

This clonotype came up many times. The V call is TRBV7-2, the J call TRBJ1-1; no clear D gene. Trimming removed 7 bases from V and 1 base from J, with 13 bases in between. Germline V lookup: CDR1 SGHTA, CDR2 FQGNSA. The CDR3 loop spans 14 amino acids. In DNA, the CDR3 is TGTGCCAGCACCTACTTGACTGGGAACACTGAAGCTTTCTTT. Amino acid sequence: CASTYLTGNTEAFF.

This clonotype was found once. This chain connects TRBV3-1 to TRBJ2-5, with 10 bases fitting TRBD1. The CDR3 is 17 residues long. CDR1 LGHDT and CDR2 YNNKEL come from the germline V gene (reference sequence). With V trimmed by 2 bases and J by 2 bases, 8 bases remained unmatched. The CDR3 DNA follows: TGTGCCAGCAGCCAAATCCGGGACAGGGGTGGACAAGAGACCCAGTACTTC. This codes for CASSQIRDRGGQETQYF.

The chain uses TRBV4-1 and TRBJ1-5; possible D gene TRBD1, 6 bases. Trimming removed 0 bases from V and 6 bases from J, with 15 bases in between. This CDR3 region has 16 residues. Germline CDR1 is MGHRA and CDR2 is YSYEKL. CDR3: CASSQDGGALSQPQHF. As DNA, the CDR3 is TGCGCCAGCAGCCAAGACGGGGGGGCCCTAAGTCAGCCCCAGCATTTT.

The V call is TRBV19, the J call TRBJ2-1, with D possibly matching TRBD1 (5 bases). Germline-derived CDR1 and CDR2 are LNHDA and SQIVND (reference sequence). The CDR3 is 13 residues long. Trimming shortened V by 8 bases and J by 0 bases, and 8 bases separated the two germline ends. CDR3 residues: CASWGSSYNEQFF. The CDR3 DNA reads TGTGCCAGTTGGGGCAGCTCCTACAATGAGCAGTTCTTC. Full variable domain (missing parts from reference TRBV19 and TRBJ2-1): DGGITQSPKYLFRKEGQNVTLSCEQNLNHDAMYWYRQDPGQGLRLIYYSQIVNDFQKGDIAEGYSVSREKKESFPLTVTSAQKNPTAFYLCASWGSSYNEQFFGPGTRLTVL.

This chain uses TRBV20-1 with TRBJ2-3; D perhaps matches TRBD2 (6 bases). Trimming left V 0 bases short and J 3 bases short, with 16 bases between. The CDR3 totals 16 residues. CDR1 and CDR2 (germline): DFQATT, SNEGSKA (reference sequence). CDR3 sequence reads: CSARDSGGANTDTQYF. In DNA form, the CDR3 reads TGCAGTGCTAGAGATTCCGGCGGGGCTAATACAGATACGCAGTATTTT.

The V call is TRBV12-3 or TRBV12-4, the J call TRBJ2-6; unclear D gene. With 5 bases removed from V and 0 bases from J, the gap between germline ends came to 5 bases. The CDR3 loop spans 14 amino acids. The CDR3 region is CASSGFSGANVLTF. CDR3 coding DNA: TGTGCCAGCAGTGGGTTCTCTGGGGCCAACGTCCTGACTTTC.

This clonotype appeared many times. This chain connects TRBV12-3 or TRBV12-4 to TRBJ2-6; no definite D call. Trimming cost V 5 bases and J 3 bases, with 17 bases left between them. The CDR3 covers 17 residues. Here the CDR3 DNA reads TGTGCCAGCAGTGCAGGCGAGTCGGGCGGTGGGGCCAACGTCCTGACTTTC. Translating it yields CASSAGESGGGANVLTF.

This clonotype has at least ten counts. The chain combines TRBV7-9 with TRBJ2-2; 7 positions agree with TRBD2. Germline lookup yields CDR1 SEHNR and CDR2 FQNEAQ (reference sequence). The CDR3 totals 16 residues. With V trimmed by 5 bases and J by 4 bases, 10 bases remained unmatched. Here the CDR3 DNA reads TGTGCCAGCAGCCATCCCCTTACGGGGGGCACCGGGGAGCTGTTTTTT. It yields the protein CASSHPLTGGTGELFF.

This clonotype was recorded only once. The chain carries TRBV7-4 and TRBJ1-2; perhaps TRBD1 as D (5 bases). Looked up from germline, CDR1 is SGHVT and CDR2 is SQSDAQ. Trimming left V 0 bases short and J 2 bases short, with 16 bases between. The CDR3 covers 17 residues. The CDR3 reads CASSLAPSWGENYGYTF. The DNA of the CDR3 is TGTGCCAGCAGCTTAGCTCCCTCCTGGGGGGAAAACTATGGCTACACCTTC.

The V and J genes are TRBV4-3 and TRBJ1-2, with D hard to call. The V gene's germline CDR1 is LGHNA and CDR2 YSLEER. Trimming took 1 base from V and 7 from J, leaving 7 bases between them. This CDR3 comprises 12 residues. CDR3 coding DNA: TGCGCCAGCAGCCAAGCCTGGGGTGGCTACACCTTC. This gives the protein CASSQAWGGYTF.

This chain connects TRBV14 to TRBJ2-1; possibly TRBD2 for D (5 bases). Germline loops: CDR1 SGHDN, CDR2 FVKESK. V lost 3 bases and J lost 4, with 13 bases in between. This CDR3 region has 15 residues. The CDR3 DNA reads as TGTGCCAGCAGCCACCCGCCGGACTTGTACAATGAGCAGTTCTTC. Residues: CASSHPPDLYNEQFF.

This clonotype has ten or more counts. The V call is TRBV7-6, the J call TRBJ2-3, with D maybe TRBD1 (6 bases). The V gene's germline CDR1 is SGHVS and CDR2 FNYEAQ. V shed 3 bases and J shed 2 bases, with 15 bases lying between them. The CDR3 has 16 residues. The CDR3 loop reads CASSFSQGTPTDTQYF. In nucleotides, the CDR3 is TGTGCCAGCAGCTTTTCACAGGGAACCCCCACAGATACGCAGTATTTT.

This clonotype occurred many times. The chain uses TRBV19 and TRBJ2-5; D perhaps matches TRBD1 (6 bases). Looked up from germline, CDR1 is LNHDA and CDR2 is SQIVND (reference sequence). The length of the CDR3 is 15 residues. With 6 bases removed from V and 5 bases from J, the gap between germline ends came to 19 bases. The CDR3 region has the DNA TGTGCCAGTAGCAATGACCTCTGGGGGCAGGAGACCCAGTACTTC. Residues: CASSNDLWGQETQYF. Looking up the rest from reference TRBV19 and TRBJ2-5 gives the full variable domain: DGGITQSPKYLFRKEGQNVTLSCEQNLNHDAMYWYRQDPGQGLRLIYYSQIVNDFQKGDIAEGYSVSREKKESFPLTVTSAQKNPTAFYLCASSNDLWGQETQYFGPGTRLLVL.